This entry is about one TCR beta chain. The sample belongs to a study of radiation and T cells in renal cell carcinoma. At the level of the study: Nephrectomy followed 15 Gy stereotactic body radiation by 4 weeks.

The protocol was immunoSEQ multiplex PCR, while the TCRdb copy is restricted to in-frame clones and leaves out a portion. Of under 150,000 clones listed, about 81% are singletons. Time point: blood 2 weeks post-SBRT. Treatment defined: 15 Gy SBRT to primary tumor, nephrectomy 4 weeks later. Clear cell pathology was present in this patient's renal cell carcinoma. The specimen comprised blood, sampled from a patient whose treatment included radiotherapy and nephrectomy. This TCR was sampled from a woman in her sixties with renal cell carcinoma.

In DNA form, the CDR3 reads TGCGCCAGCAGCTTGGCCGCGGCAGGGGAATGGGAGACCCAGTACTTC. This sequence encodes CASSLAAAGEWETQYF. V and J are TRBV5-1 and TRBJ2-5; D is perhaps TRBD1 (6 bases). The CDR3 runs 16 residues. The germline V gene has CDR1 SGHRS and CDR2 YFSETQ. V lost 0 bases, J lost 5 bases, and 17 bases lay in between.